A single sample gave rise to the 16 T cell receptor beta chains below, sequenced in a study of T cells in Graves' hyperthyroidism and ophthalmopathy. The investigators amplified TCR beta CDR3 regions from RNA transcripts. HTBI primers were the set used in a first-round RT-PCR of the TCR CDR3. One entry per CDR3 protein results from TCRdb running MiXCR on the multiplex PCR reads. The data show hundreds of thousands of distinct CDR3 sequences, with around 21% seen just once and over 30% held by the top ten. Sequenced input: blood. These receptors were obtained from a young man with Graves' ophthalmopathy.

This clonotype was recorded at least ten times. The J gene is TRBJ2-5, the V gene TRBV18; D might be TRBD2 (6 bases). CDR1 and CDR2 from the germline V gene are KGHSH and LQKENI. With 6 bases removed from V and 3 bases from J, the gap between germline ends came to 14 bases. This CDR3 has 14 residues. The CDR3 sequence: CASSPPEGKETQYF. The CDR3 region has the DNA TGTGCCAGCTCGCCCCCGGAGGGAAAAGAGACCCAGTACTTC.

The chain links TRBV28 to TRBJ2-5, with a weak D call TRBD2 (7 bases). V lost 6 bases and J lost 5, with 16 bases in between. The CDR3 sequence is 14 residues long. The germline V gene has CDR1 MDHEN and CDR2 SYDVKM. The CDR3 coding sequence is TGTGCCAGCAGACAGGGAGGGGCCGGGGAGACCCAGTACTTC. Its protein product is CASRQGGAGETQYF.

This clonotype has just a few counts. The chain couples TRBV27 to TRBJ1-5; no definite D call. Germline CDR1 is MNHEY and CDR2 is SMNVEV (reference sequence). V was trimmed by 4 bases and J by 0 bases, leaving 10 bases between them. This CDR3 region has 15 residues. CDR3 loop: CASSSLPYSNQPQHF. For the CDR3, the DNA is TGTGCCAGCAGTTCCCTCCCATATAGCAATCAGCCCCAGCATTTT.

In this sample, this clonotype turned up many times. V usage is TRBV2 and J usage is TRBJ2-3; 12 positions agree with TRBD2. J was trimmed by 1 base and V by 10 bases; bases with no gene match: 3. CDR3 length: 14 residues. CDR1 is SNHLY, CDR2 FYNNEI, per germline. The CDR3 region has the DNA TGTGCCACCGGACTAGCGGGACGCACAGATACGCAGTATTTT. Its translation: CATGLAGRTDTQYF.

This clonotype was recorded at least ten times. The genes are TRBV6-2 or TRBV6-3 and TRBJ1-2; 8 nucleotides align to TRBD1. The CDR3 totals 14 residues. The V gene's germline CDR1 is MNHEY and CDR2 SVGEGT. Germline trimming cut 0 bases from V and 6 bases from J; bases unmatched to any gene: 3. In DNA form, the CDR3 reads TGTGCCAGCAGTTACTCGGACAGGGTGGATGGCTACACCTTC. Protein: CASSYSDRVDGYTF.

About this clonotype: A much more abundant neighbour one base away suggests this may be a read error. CDR3 sequence reads: CASSGDNEQFF. CDR3 bases: TGTGCCAGCAGTGGGGACAATGAGCAGTTCTTC. The genes are TRBV27 and TRBJ2-1; D gene unclear. Germline assignment: CDR1 MNHEY and CDR2 SMNVEV (reference sequence). The CDR3 length is 11 residues. Between the trimmed V and J ends, which lost 5 bases and 5 bases, there was a span of 4 bases.

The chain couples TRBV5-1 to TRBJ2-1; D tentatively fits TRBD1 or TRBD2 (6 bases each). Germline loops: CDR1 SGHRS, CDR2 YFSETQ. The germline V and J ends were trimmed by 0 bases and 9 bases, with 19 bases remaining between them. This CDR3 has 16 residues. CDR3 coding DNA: TGCGCCAGCAGCTTGGGGCCGGGGGCGTATGAAGGTGAGCAGTTCTTC. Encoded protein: CASSLGPGAYEGEQFF.

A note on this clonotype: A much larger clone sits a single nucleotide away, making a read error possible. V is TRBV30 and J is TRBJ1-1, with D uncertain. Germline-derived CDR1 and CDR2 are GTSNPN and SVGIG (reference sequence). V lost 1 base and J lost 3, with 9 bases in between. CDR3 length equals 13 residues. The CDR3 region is CAWSALMDTEAFF. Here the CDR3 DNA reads TGTGCCTGGAGTGCCCTCATGGACACTGAAGCTTTCTTT. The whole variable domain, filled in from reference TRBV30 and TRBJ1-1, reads SQTIHQWPATLVQPVGSPLSLECTVEGTSNPNLYWYRQAAGRGLQLLFYSVGIGQISSEVPQNLSASRPQDRQFILSSKKLLLSDSGFYLCAWSALMDTEAFFGQGTRLTVV.

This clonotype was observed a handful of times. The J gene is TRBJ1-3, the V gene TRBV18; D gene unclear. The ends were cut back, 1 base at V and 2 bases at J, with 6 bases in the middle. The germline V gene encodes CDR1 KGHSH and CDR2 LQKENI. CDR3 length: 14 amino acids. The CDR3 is CASSPRRTGNTIYF. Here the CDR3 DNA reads TGTGCCAGCTCACCACGCAGGACTGGAAACACCATATATTTT.

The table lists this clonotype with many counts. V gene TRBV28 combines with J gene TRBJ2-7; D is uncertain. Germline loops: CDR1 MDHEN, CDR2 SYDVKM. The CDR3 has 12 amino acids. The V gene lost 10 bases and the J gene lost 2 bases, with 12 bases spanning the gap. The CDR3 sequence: CATLSSAYEQYF. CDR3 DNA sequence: TGTGCCACCTTGAGCAGTGCCTACGAGCAGTACTTC.

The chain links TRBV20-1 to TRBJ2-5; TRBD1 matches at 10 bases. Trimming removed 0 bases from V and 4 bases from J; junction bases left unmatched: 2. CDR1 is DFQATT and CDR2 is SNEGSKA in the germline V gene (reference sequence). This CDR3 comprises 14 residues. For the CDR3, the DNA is TGCAGTGCTAGAGAGGGGACAGGGGCAGAGACCCAGTACTTC. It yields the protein CSAREGTGAETQYF.

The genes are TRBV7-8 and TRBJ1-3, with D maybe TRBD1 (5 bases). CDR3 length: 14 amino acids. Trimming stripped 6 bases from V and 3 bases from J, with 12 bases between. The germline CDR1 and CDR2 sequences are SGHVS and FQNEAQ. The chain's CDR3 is CASSQDSIGNTIYF. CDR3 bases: TGTGCCAGCAGTCAAGACAGTATTGGAAACACCATATATTTT.

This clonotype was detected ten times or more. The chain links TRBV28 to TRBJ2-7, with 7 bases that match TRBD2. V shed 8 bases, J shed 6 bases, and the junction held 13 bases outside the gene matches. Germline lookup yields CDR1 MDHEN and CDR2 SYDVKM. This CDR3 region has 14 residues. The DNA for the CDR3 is TGTGCCAGCGTCTCTGGGGGGGGATCTAGCGAGCAGTACTTC. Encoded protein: CASVSGGGSSEQYF.

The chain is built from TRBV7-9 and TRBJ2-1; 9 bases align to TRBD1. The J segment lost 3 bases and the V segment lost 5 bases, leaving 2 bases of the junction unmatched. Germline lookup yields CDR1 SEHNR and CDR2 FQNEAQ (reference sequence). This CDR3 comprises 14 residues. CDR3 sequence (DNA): TGTGCCAGCAGCACGACAGGGGGCTACAATGAGCAGTTCTTC. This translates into CASSTTGGYNEQFF.

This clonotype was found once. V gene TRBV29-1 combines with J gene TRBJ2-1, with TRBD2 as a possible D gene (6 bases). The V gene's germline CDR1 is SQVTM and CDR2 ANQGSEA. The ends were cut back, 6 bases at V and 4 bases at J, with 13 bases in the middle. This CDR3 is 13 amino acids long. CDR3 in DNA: TGCAGCGTGGAGGGGACTGTTTACAATGAGCAGTTCTTC. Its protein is CSVEGTVYNEQFF.

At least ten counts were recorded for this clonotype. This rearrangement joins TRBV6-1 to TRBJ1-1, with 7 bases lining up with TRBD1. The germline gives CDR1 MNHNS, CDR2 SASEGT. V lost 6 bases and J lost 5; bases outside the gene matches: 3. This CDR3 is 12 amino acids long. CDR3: CASRPGGTEAFF. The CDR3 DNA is TGTGCCAGCAGACCAGGGGGAACTGAAGCTTTCTTT.